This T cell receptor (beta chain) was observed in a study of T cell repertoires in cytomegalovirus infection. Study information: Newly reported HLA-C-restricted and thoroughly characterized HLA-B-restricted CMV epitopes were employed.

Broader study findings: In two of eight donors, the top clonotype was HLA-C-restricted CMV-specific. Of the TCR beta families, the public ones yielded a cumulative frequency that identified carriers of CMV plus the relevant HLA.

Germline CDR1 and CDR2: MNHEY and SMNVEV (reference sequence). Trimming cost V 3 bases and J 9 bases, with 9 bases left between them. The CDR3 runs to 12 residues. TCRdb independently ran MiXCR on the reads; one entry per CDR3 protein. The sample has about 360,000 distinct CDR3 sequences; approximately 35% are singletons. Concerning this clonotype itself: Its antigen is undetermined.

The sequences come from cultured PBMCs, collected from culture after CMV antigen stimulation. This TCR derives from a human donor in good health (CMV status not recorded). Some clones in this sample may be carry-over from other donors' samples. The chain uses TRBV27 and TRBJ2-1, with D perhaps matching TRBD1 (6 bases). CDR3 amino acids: CASSFLGAEQFF. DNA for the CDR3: TGTGCCAGCAGTTTTTTGGGGGCTGAGCAGTTCTTC.